This T cell receptor (beta chain) was observed in a study of blood T cell repertoires in COVID-19. As for the study in general: PBMCs, B-cell-depleted T cells, or T cells provided the cDNA or gDNA that made up the material.

The CDR3 spans 20 residues. Germline V gene data show CDR1 as MNHEY and CDR2 as SMNVEV (reference sequence). V was pared by 6 bases and J by 0 bases, with 15 bases of the junction left unmatched. Study processing details: Using reference gene primer amplification, nucleated cell counts were estimated. Profiling relied on immunoSEQ multiplex PCR, and the TCRdb table lists in-frame clones only, not all of them. V and J calls plus clone size are reproduced from that table; the DNA served to infer D and trimming. The table records about 260,000 clones, roughly 86% of them present only once. This clone has only one observation.

V is TRBV27 and J is TRBJ2-1; 12 bases map to TRBD2. Source material: peripheral blood. The clonotype originates from a woman in her fifties or sixties with acute or convalescent COVID-19. CDR3 amino acids: CASSETFSSGRESSYNEQFF. The CDR3 coding sequence is TGTGCCAGCAGCGAAACTTTTTCTAGCGGGAGGGAAAGCTCCTACAATGAGCAGTTCTTC.